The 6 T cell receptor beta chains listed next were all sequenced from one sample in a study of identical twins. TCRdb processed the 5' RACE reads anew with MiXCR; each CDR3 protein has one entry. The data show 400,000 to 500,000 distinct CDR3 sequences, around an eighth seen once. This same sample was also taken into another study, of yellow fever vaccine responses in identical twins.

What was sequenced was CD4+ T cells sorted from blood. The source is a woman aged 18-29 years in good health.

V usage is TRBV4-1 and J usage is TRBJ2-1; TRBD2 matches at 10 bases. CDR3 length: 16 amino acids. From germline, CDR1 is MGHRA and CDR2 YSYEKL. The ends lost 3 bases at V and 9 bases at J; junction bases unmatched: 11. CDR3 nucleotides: TGCGCCAGCAGCCACGGTGGGCTAGCGGGAGTGGGTGAGCAGTTCTTC. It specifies CASSHGGLAGVGEQFF.

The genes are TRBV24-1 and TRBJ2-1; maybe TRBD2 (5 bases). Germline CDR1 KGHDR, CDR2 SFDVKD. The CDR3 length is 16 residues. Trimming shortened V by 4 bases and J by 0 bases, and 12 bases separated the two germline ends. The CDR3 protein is CATSDIAKSSYNEQFF. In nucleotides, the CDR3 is TGTGCCACCAGTGACATAGCGAAGAGCTCCTACAATGAGCAGTTCTTC.

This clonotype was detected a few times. CDR3 region: CAIRPGHPYNEQFF. As DNA, the CDR3 is TGTGCCATCAGACCGGGACACCCTTACAATGAGCAGTTCTTC. The J gene is TRBJ2-1, the V gene TRBV10-3; D perhaps matches TRBD1 (6 bases). This CDR3 contains 14 residues. The V gene's germline CDR1 is ENHRY and CDR2 SYGVKD. The V and J ends lost 6 bases and 4 bases respectively, with 13 bases between them.

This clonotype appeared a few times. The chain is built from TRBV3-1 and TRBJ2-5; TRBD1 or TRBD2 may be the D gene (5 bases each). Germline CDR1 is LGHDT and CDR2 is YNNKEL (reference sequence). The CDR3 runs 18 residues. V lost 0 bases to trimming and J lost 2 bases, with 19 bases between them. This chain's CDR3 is CASSQEVLRELGQETQYF. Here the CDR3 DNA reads TGTGCCAGCAGCCAAGAGGTACTCAGGGAGTTAGGGCAAGAGACCCAGTACTTC.

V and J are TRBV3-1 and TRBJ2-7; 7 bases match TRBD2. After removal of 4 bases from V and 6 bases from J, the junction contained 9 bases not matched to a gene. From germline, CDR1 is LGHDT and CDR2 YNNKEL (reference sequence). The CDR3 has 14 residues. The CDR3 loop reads CASSRGASGREQYF. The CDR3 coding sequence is TGTGCCAGCAGCCGAGGGGCTAGCGGCCGCGAGCAGTACTTC.

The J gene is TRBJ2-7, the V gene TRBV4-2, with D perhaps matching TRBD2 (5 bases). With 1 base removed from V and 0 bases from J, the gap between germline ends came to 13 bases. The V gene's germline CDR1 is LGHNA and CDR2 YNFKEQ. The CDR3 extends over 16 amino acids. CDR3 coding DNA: TGTGCCAGCAGCCAAGGTGTAAGCGGTAGCTCCTACGAGCAGTACTTC. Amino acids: CASSQGVSGSSYEQYF.